The 32 T cell receptor beta chains below were found in one sample sequenced in a study of cytomegalovirus exposure and HLA in healthy donors. The PCR had 60 Vbeta and 13 Jbeta primers. Method: immunoSEQ multiplex PCR; TCRdb's copy keeps in-frame clones and lacks some. The repertoire includes around 100,000 clones, around 72% of them detected once, and 11% to 15% sits in the top ten. Source material: PBMCs. Receptor source: a male donor in good health and CMV-seropositive.

The chain links TRBV29-1 to TRBJ2-1; 8 bases align to TRBD1. V lost 3 bases, J lost 1 base, and 5 bases stayed unmatched. The CDR3 length is 15 residues. Germline CDR1 SQVTM, CDR2 ANQGSEA. The CDR3 region is CSVDRGLYSYNEQFF. CDR3 nucleotides: TGCAGCGTTGACAGGGGGCTTTATTCCTACAATGAGCAGTTCTTC.

There are a few counts of this clone. V and J are TRBV5-1 and TRBJ2-3; 8 nucleotides line up with TRBD2. The V and J ends lost 2 bases and 2 bases, in that order; junction bases with no gene match: 4. The CDR3 extends over 15 amino acids. Per the germline V gene, CDR1 is SGHRS and CDR2 is YFSETQ. For the CDR3, the DNA is TGCGCCAGCAGCTTAGCGGGGGCCCCCACAGATACGCAGTATTTT. Translating gives CASSLAGAPTDTQYF.

The J gene is TRBJ2-5, the V gene TRBV6-1, with D perhaps TRBD1 (6 bases). Germline CDR1 is MNHNS and CDR2 is SASEGT. V was clipped by 9 bases and J by 2 bases, with 10 bases between them. The CDR3 covers 12 residues. CDR3 coding DNA: TGTGCCAGTGGACAGCTGCAAGAGACCCAGTACTTC. Protein: CASGQLQETQYF.

The chain links TRBV7-2 to TRBJ1-6; TRBD1 matches at 9 bases. The CDR3 spans 14 residues. V shed 5 bases and J 9 bases; nucleotides not matched to a gene: 5. Germline CDR1 and CDR2: SGHTA and FQGNSA. The CDR3 DNA follows: TGTGCCAGCAGCCCGGGACAGGGAAGTTCACCCCTCCACTTT. It translates to CASSPGQGSSPLHF.

This clone was seen a handful of times. The chain uses TRBV30 and TRBJ2-3; the D is unclear. This CDR3 is 14 amino acids long. Germline V gives CDR1 GTSNPN, CDR2 SVGIG (reference sequence). Trimming took 3 bases from V and 4 from J, leaving 14 bases between them. The CDR3 nucleotides are TGTGCCTGGAGAGTAGGATATGCGGCAGATACGCAGTATTTT. Residues: CAWRVGYAADTQYF.

This clone occurred once. V usage is TRBV27 and J usage is TRBJ2-7; D is undetermined. Germline V CDR1 and CDR2: MNHEY, SMNVEV (reference sequence). This CDR3 comprises 13 residues. The V end was cut by 5 bases, the J end by 5 bases, with 13 bases between. The CDR3 coding sequence is TGTGCCAGCAGTCCCTCTACGTCGGACGAGCAGTACTTC. Amino acids: CASSPSTSDEQYF.

This sequence joins TRBV12-5 and TRBJ1-6; 7 nucleotides line up with TRBD1. CDR1 and CDR2 (germline): LGHNT, FRNRAP. The V segment lost 6 bases and the J segment 10 bases; nucleotides outside the gene matches: 6. This CDR3 has 13 residues. The CDR3 spells CASGLTGNSPLHF. The CDR3 DNA is TGTGCTAGTGGCTTGACAGGGAACTCACCCCTCCACTTT.

Only one count was recorded for this clone. The rearrangement links TRBV5-6 to TRBJ1-3; D perhaps matches TRBD1 (5 bases). The germline V gene encodes CDR1 SGHDT and CDR2 YYEEEE. Deletions cut 7 bases from V and 0 bases from J, with 17 bases between. This CDR3 has 16 residues. CDR3 sequence (DNA): TGTGCCAGCGCGAATCAAGGGGTAAACTCTGGAAACACCATATATTTT. It translates to CASANQGVNSGNTIYF.

This sequence joins TRBV9 and TRBJ2-5, with D possibly TRBD1 on 5 matching bases. The germline V and J ends were trimmed by 0 bases and 3 bases, with 15 bases remaining between them. The germline CDR1 and CDR2 sequences are SGDLS and YYNGEE. The CDR3 extends over 16 amino acids. The CDR3 loop reads CASSVGLGQAKETQYF. The CDR3 bases are TGTGCCAGCAGCGTAGGGCTAGGACAAGCAAAAGAGACCCAGTACTTC.

The chain uses TRBV11-2 and TRBJ2-2; D might be TRBD2 (7 bases). V dropped 2 bases and J dropped 5 bases, with 12 bases sitting between them. This CDR3 is 15 amino acids long. Germline CDR1 reads SGHAT; CDR2 reads FQNNGV. The CDR3 sequence: CASSLFGGPTGELFF. In DNA form, the CDR3 reads TGTGCCAGCAGCTTATTCGGGGGGCCGACCGGGGAGCTGTTTTTT.

This clone has only one observation. The V and J genes are TRBV5-1 and TRBJ1-2; 9 bases match TRBD1. CDR3 length: 15 amino acids. Germline trimming cut 4 bases from V and 4 bases from J; bases unmatched to any gene: 8. Germline lookup yields CDR1 SGHRS and CDR2 YFSETQ. CDR3 in DNA: TGCGCCAGCAGCGCCGGGACAGGGCATAGCTATGGCTACACCTTC. Translated: CASSAGTGHSYGYTF.

The V call is TRBV5-5, the J call TRBJ1-3, with TRBD1 matching over 8 bases. This CDR3 is built from 16 residues. Germline trimming cut 4 bases from V and 0 bases from J; bases unmatched to any gene: 6. Germline values: CDR1 SGHKS, CDR2 YYEKEE (reference sequence). The CDR3 DNA reads TGTGCCAGCAGCCGCCCGGGACAGGCCTCTGGAAACACCATATATTTT. Its protein is CASSRPGQASGNTIYF.

This clone has only a few counts. This chain links TRBV11-2 with TRBJ1-2; D possibly corresponds to TRBD1 (6 bases). The CDR3 consists of 15 residues. Germline values: CDR1 SGHAT, CDR2 FQNNGV. Trimming left V 6 bases short and J 4 bases short, with 18 bases between. The DNA of the CDR3 is TGTGCCAGCAGATCCCTCAGGGGAAGTAGCTATGGCTACACCTTC. Amino acids: CASRSLRGSSYGYTF.

CDR3 amino acids: CASGRLGQGTGELFF. In DNA, the CDR3 is TGTGCTAGTGGACGATTAGGACAGGGGACCGGGGAGCTGTTTTTT. V gene TRBV12-5 combines with J gene TRBJ2-2; 9 nucleotides match TRBD1. Per the germline V gene, CDR1 is LGHNT and CDR2 is FRNRAP. The V and J ends lost 6 bases and 5 bases, in that order; junction bases with no gene match: 7. This CDR3 region has 15 residues.

The chain couples TRBV9 to TRBJ2-1; 11 positions match TRBD2. Germline loops: CDR1 SGDLS, CDR2 YYNGEE. This CDR3 spans 17 amino acids. The junction had 11 bases not matched to a gene; V was cut back by 2 bases and J by 7 bases. Here the CDR3 reads CASSVDSGGDVRNEQFF. CDR3 nucleotides: TGTGCCAGCAGCGTGGATAGCGGGGGGGATGTCAGGAATGAGCAGTTCTTC.

V and J are TRBV18 and TRBJ1-4, with a tentative D call TRBD1 (6 bases). Trimming stripped 6 bases from V and 3 bases from J, with 11 bases between. Per the germline V gene, CDR1 is KGHSH and CDR2 is LQKENI. This CDR3 is 14 amino acids long. CDR3 sequence: CASSTGFANEKLFF. CDR3 coding DNA: TGTGCCAGCTCTACAGGGTTTGCTAATGAAAAACTGTTTTTT.

The chain uses TRBV7-2 and TRBJ2-2; 11 positions agree with TRBD2. The CDR3 covers 16 residues. V shed 4 bases and J 6 bases; nucleotides not matched to a gene: 7. Germline V lookup: CDR1 SGHTA, CDR2 FQGNSA. The CDR3 DNA is TGTGCCAGCAGCTACCGACTAGCGGGGCTCTCCGGGGAGCTGTTTTTT. Protein sequence: CASSYRLAGLSGELFF.

The genes are TRBV6-6 and TRBJ1-6, with 7 nucleotides matching TRBD1. Losses at the gene ends were 0 bases for V and 7 bases for J; bases not matched to a gene: 3. The CDR3 spans 15 residues. Germline V gives CDR1 MNHNY, CDR2 SVGAGI (reference sequence). CDR3 nucleotide sequence: TGTGCCAGCAGTTACTCGACAGGGCGGAATTCACCCCTCCACTTT. This translates into CASSYSTGRNSPLHF.

This clone occurred a few times. The V gene is TRBV4-3, the J gene TRBJ2-3, with a tentative D call TRBD2 (6 bases). The V and J ends lost 1 base and 2 bases respectively, with 13 bases between them. CDR3 length: 16 residues. Germline values: CDR1 LGHNA, CDR2 YSLEER. The CDR3 region has the DNA TGCGCCAGCAGCCAAGTAGGGGACTTATACACAGATACGCAGTATTTT. Amino acids: CASSQVGDLYTDTQYF.

The chain's CDR3 is CASSLATDNQPQHF. The CDR3 DNA reads TGTGCCAGCAGCTTAGCGACAGATAATCAGCCCCAGCATTTT. The rearrangement uses TRBV7-9 and TRBJ1-5, with D tentatively TRBD1 (5 bases). V gave up 0 bases and J gave up 4 bases, with 7 bases separating them. The CDR3 totals 14 residues. Germline V gene lookup returns CDR1 SEHNR and CDR2 FQNEAQ (reference sequence). Together with reference TRBV7-9 and TRBJ1-5, the CDR3 gives the full variable domain: DTGVSQNPRHKITKRGQNVTFRCDPISEHNRLYWYRQTLGQGPEFLTYFQNEAQLEKSRLLSDRFSAERPKGSFSTLEIQRTEQGDSAMYLCASSLATDNQPQHFGDGTRLSIL.

The chain joins TRBV28 to TRBJ1-1; no reliable D call. Trimming cost V 6 bases and J 0 bases, with 5 bases left between them. This CDR3 has 12 residues. The germline gives CDR1 MDHEN, CDR2 SYDVKM. The CDR3 sequence is CASSNMNTEAFF. The CDR3 region has the DNA TGTGCCAGCAGCAACATGAACACTGAAGCTTTCTTT.

The chain carries TRBV18 and TRBJ2-7; D might be TRBD2 (6 bases). The V gene lost 6 bases and the J gene lost 7 bases, with 16 bases spanning the gap. Germline values: CDR1 KGHSH, CDR2 LQKENI. The CDR3 is 13 amino acids. The CDR3 loop is CASSLPGRMEQYF. The CDR3 coding sequence is TGTGCCAGCTCGCTGCCGGGGAGGATGGAGCAGTACTTC.

The chain is built from TRBV6-5 and TRBJ1-1; weak D call: TRBD1 (5 bases). The germline CDR1 and CDR2 sequences are MNHEY and SVGAGI. This CDR3 region has 14 residues. V was trimmed by 8 bases and J by 1 base, leaving 14 bases between them. The CDR3 sequence: CASQDLRGNTEAFF. The CDR3 bases are TGTGCCAGCCAGGATTTAAGGGGGAACACTGAAGCTTTCTTT.

The chain links TRBV7-9 to TRBJ2-7; tentative D call: TRBD1 (6 bases). The V and J ends lost 7 bases and 1 base respectively, with 14 bases between them. CDR1 and CDR2 (germline): SEHNR, FQNEAQ (reference sequence). The CDR3 totals 14 residues. The CDR3 region is CASTQSDRSYEQYF. In DNA form, the CDR3 reads TGTGCCAGCACCCAATCGGACAGATCCTACGAGCAGTACTTC.

The rearrangement links TRBV30 to TRBJ1-2, with a possible D match to TRBD1 (6 bases). V lost 4 bases and J 6 bases, leaving 12 bases between the germline ends. Germline lookup yields CDR1 GTSNPN and CDR2 SVGIG (reference sequence). The CDR3 runs to 12 residues. CDR3 residues: CAWTAGANGYTF. CDR3 DNA: TGTGCCTGGACGGCAGGGGCAAATGGCTACACCTTC.

This clone was picked up one time. The chain has TRBV28 and TRBJ2-1, with TRBD2 matching over 9 bases. CDR3 length: 14 amino acids. Germline trimming cut 10 bases from V and 6 bases from J; bases unmatched to any gene: 10. Germline V CDR1 and CDR2: MDHEN, SYDVKM. The chain's CDR3 is CAILTGTSTNEQFF. DNA for the CDR3: TGTGCCATCCTGACCGGGACTAGCACCAATGAGCAGTTCTTC.

The chain employs TRBV6-6 and TRBJ1-5; no reliable D call. V was shortened by 5 bases and J by 5 bases, with 7 bases between the two germline ends. This CDR3 is built from 12 residues. Germline CDR1 is MNHNY and CDR2 is SVGAGI (reference sequence). The CDR3 loop reads CASSALDQPQHF. CDR3 DNA sequence: TGTGCCAGCAGTGCCTTAGATCAGCCCCAGCATTTT.

The chain is built from TRBV4-1 and TRBJ1-5; D is possibly TRBD1 (5 bases). V was shortened by 0 bases and J by 3 bases, with 12 bases between the two germline ends. This CDR3 spans 16 amino acids. Germline values: CDR1 MGHRA, CDR2 YSYEKL. DNA of the CDR3: TGCGCCAGCAGCCAAGAGTTGGGGCAGGACAATCAGCCCCAGCATTTT. Translating it yields CASSQELGQDNQPQHF.

The chain has TRBV6-6 and TRBJ1-5; the match to TRBD1 covers 12 bases. V was pared by 2 bases and J by 6 bases, with 2 bases of the junction left unmatched. CDR1 and CDR2 (germline): MNHNY, SVGAGI (reference sequence). CDR3 length: 15 amino acids. The CDR3 loop is CASSYGTGGLQPQHF. For the CDR3, the DNA is TGTGCCAGCAGTTACGGGACAGGGGGCCTTCAGCCCCAGCATTTT.

The genes are TRBV5-1 and TRBJ2-1; 10 bases fit TRBD2. The CDR3 extends over 15 amino acids. V shed 0 bases and J 8 bases; nucleotides not matched to a gene: 5. Looked up from germline, CDR1 is SGHRS and CDR2 is YFSETQ. CDR3 sequence reads: CASSLDPSGGDEQFF. The CDR3 DNA is TGCGCCAGCAGCTTGGATCCTAGCGGGGGCGATGAGCAGTTCTTC.

The sample holds a few counts of this clone. This sequence joins TRBV6-6 and TRBJ1-2; 8 positions agree with TRBD1. The V gene end was trimmed by 6 bases and the J gene end by 8 bases; junction bases not matched to a gene: 8. The CDR3 is 13 amino acids. In germline, CDR1 is MNHNY, CDR2 SVGAGI (reference sequence). The CDR3 DNA reads TGTGCCAGCAGCGGACAGGGTCGTCGGGGCTACACCTTC. This codes for CASSGQGRRGYTF.

The rearrangement links TRBV30 to TRBJ2-1; D perhaps matches TRBD2 (5 bases). The germline V gene encodes CDR1 GTSNPN and CDR2 SVGIG (reference sequence). This CDR3 region has 12 residues. V gave up 0 bases and J gave up 7 bases, with 7 bases separating them. CDR3 loop: CAWSVQRNEQFF. In nucleotides, the CDR3 is TGTGCCTGGAGTGTACAGCGGAATGAGCAGTTCTTC.